These T cell receptor beta chains were read from a single sample in a study of blood T cell repertoires in COVID-19. Repertoires were generated with immunoSEQ multiplex PCR, while TCRdb's copy carries only in-frame clones and drops some. The data contain about 62,000 clones, over 75% of them singletons. The sequencing sample was made of peripheral blood. Source of these receptors: a human donor in a cohort sampled during active COVID-19. Both conserved end residues are part of each CDR3. The D gene is left open where the match is weak. Clone size, where shown, is once, few, many, or a class for clones that have expanded.

TRBJ1-2	few	NA	TRBV9	CASSGNTNYGYTF	TGTGCCAGCAGCGGTAATACTAACTATGGCTACACCTTC
TRBJ1-5	NA	TRBD1	TRBV4-3	CASSLGQGQPQHF	TGCGCCAGCAGCCTAGGACAGGGACAGCCCCAGCATTTT
TRBJ1-1	NA	NA	TRBV29-1	CSEAGRSDTEAFF	TGCAGCGAAGCGGGACGATCTGACACTGAAGCTTTCTTT
TRBJ1-2	NA	TRBD1	TRBV6-5	CASSYSAGGKGYTF	TGTGCCAGCAGTTACTCGGCAGGGGGGAAGGGCTACACCTTC
TRBJ1-2	once	NA	TRBV6-6	CASSYSDRPNYGYTF	TGTGCCAGCAGTTACTCGGACAGACCGAACTATGGCTACACCTTC
TRBJ1-2	NA	TRBD1	TRBV15	CATSSRRGQGGYTF	TGTGCCACCAGCAGCAGGAGGGGGCAAGGAGGCTACACCTTC
TRBJ2-7	NA	TRBD2	TRBV6-2/TRBV6-3	CASSWPASGGPPYEQYF	TGTGCCAGCAGTTGGCCTGCTAGCGGGGGGCCGCCCTACGAGCAGTACTTC
TRBJ1-1	NA	NA	TRBV5-1	CASSLVTGGRGTEAFF	TGCGCCAGCAGCTTGGTCACGGGGGGTCGAGGGACTGAAGCTTTCTTT
TRBJ2-5	once	TRBD1	TRBV15	CATSDTDRRRETQYF	TGTGCCACCAGCGACACGGACAGGAGGAGAGAGACCCAGTACTTC
TRBJ2-6	NA	NA	TRBV14	CASSPPRNSGANVLTF	TGTGCCAGCAGCCCGCCCAGGAACTCTGGGGCCAACGTCCTGACTTTC
TRBJ2-1	once	TRBD2	TRBV27	CASTPLAGERGEQFF	TGTGCCAGCACCCCCCTAGCGGGGGAGCGAGGTGAGCAGTTCTTC
TRBJ2-2	NA	NA	TRBV18	CASSPMDRTHGELFF	TGTGCCAGCTCACCAATGGACAGAACCCACGGGGAGCTGTTTTTT
TRBJ1-1	NA	TRBD1	TRBV19	CASSTWQGAEGDTEAFF	TGTGCCAGTAGTACCTGGCAGGGGGCGGAGGGGGACACTGAAGCTTTCTTT
TRBJ2-7	NA	NA	TRBV7-9	CASSLATPGASAYEQYF	TGTGCCAGCAGCTTAGCGACTCCGGGAGCCAGCGCCTACGAGCAGTACTTC
TRBJ1-5	NA	NA	TRBV24-1	CATSRGNNQPQHF	TGTGCCACCAGTCGTGGCAACAATCAGCCCCAGCATTTT
TRBJ2-5	NA	NA	TRBV6-5	CASSYDGGETQYF	TGTGCCAGCAGTTACGACGGGGGAGAGACCCAGTACTTC
TRBJ2-3	NA	TRBD2	TRBV9	CASSVGSGGAADTQYF	TGTGCCAGCAGCGTAGGGAGCGGGGGGGCCGCAGATACGCAGTATTTT
TRBJ2-1	once	NA	TRBV10-2	CASSDLSVLEQFF	TGCGCCAGCAGTGATTTGTCAGTTCTTGAGCAGTTCTTC
TRBJ2-6	NA	TRBD2	TRBV11-2	CASSLGLDVVLTF	TGTGCCAGCAGCCTGGGACTAGATGTCGTCCTGACTTTC
TRBJ2-7	NA	NA	TRBV6-2/TRBV6-3	CASSYGAGIYEQYF	TGTGCCAGCAGTTATGGGGCCGGCATATACGAGCAGTACTTC
TRBJ1-5	few	NA	TRBV27	CASSFPCNQPQHF	TGTGCCAGCAGTTTTCCGTGCAATCAGCCCCAGCATTTT
TRBJ1-2	once	TRBD1	TRBV6-2/TRBV6-3	CASSAYGTGALYGYTF	TGTGCCAGCAGTGCCTATGGGACAGGGGCCCTCTATGGCTACACCTTC
TRBJ1-4	NA	NA	TRBV7-6	CASSHSRTNEKLFF	TGTGCCAGCAGCCATTCCCGGACAAACGAAAAACTGTTTTTT
TRBJ2-7	NA	NA	TRBV9	CASSVAGGPAEQYF	TGTGCCAGCAGCGTAGCTGGAGGGCCTGCCGAGCAGTACTTC
TRBJ2-7	NA	NA	TRBV30	CAWRTRDTYEQYF	TGTGCCTGGAGAACACGGGACACCTACGAGCAGTACTTC
TRBJ1-2	once	NA	TRBV5-4	CASSLGWGEDGYTF	TGTGCCAGCAGCTTGGGGTGGGGGGAGGATGGCTACACCTTC
TRBJ2-7	NA	TRBD1	TRBV2	CASGTAYYEQYF	TGTGCCAGCGGGACAGCCTACTACGAGCAGTACTTC
TRBJ1-1	NA	NA	TRBV4-3	CASSQGEGFEAFF	TGCGCCAGCAGCCAAGGGGAGGGTTTTGAAGCTTTCTTT
TRBJ2-2	NA	NA	TRBV19	CASSLQHTSGELFF	TGTGCCAGTAGTCTCCAACACACGTCCGGGGAGCTGTTTTTT
TRBJ2-3	NA	NA	TRBV11-1	CASHSGGTDTQYF	TGTGCCAGCCACAGTGGAGGAACAGATACGCAGTATTTT
TRBJ1-3	NA	NA	TRBV30	CAWSRGPTGNTIYF	TGTGCCTGGAGTAGGGGCCCCACGGGAAACACCATATATTTT
TRBJ2-1	NA	NA	TRBV5-6	CASSFWAGEQFF	TGTGCCAGCAGCTTCTGGGCGGGTGAGCAGTTCTTC
TRBJ1-5	NA	TRBD1	TRBV6-5	CASSYSGTGGNQPQHF	TGTGCCAGCAGTTACTCCGGGACAGGAGGTAATCAGCCCCAGCATTTT
TRBJ2-3	NA	NA	TRBV9	CASSVATIDTQYF	TGTGCCAGCAGCGTAGCTACTATCGATACGCAGTATTTT
TRBJ2-7	NA	TRBD1	TRBV30	CAWSLGTGWEQYF	TGTGCCTGGAGCCTCGGGACAGGGTGGGAGCAGTACTTC
TRBJ2-2	NA	NA	TRBV10-1	CASSESGGPSTNTGELFF	TGCGCCAGCAGTGAGTCTGGAGGACCGAGTACGAACACCGGGGAGCTGTTTTTT
TRBJ2-7	NA	NA	TRBV19	CASSIVPGRANEQYF	TGTGCCAGTAGTATCGTCCCGGGCAGGGCGAACGAGCAGTACTTC
TRBJ1-5	NA	NA	TRBV19	CASTPEGIDYSNQPQHF	TGTGCCAGCACGCCCGAGGGCATAGATTATAGCAATCAGCCCCAGCATTTT
TRBJ2-7	once	TRBD1	TRBV6-5	CASSLLVDRSYEQYF	TGTGCCAGCAGTTTACTGGTGGACAGGTCCTACGAGCAGTACTTC
TRBJ1-1	NA	TRBD1	TRBV7-2	CASSSDRVAEAFF	TGTGCCAGCAGCTCGGACAGGGTCGCTGAAGCTTTCTTT
TRBJ2-1	NA	NA	TRBV2	CASNRVSTEQFF	TGTGCCAGCAACAGAGTCAGCACTGAGCAGTTCTTC
TRBJ1-1	NA	TRBD1	TRBV5-1	CASSLRDRTGDPEAFF	TGCGCCAGCAGCTTGAGAGATAGAACAGGGGACCCTGAAGCTTTCTTT
TRBJ2-1	NA	NA	TRBV30	CACDSSYNEQFF	TGTGCCTGTGACAGCTCCTACAATGAGCAGTTCTTC
TRBJ1-5	NA	TRBD1	TRBV12-5	CASALTGGFNQPQHF	TGTGCTAGTGCCTTGACAGGGGGCTTCAATCAGCCCCAGCATTTT
TRBJ2-2	NA	NA	TRBV29-1	CSVGTATGELFF	TGCAGCGTTGGGACAGCCACCGGGGAGCTGTTTTTT
TRBJ2-7	NA	TRBD2	TRBV28	CASRPHRGTSGGSSYEQYF	TGTGCCAGCAGACCTCATCGCGGGACTAGCGGAGGGAGCTCCTACGAGCAGTACTTC
TRBJ2-1	NA	TRBD2	TRBV4-2	CASSQDHSSGGVGEQFF	TGTGCCAGCAGCCAAGATCACTCTAGCGGGGGGGTGGGTGAGCAGTTCTTC
TRBJ1-2	NA	NA	TRBV4-2	CASSQDHRKSYGYTF	TGTGCCAGCAGCCAAGACCACAGGAAAAGCTATGGCTACACCTTC
TRBJ2-7	NA	TRBD1	TRBV5-1	CASSFNRDRGYEQYF	TGCGCCAGCAGCTTCAACCGGGACAGGGGGTACGAGCAGTACTTC
TRBJ2-7	NA	TRBD2	TRBV27	CASSFSRTSGRAGEQYF	TGTGCCAGCAGTTTTTCCAGGACTAGCGGGAGGGCCGGAGAGCAGTACTTC
TRBJ1-1	NA	NA	TRBV19	CAIPPVGQQAFF	TGTGCCATACCCCCTGTCGGACAGCAAGCTTTCTTT
TRBJ2-5	NA	NA	TRBV7-9	CASSLASGGGQETQYF	TGTGCCAGCAGCTTAGCGTCCGGAGGAGGGCAAGAGACCCAGTACTTC
TRBJ2-3	NA	TRBD2	TRBV11-2	CASSILAGGRTDTQYF	TGTGCCAGCAGCATCCTAGCGGGAGGGAGGACAGATACGCAGTATTTT
TRBJ2-1	NA	TRBD2	TRBV29-1	CSVDHERGSSYNEQFF	TGCAGCGTTGATCACGAGCGGGGCAGCTCCTACAATGAGCAGTTCTTC
TRBJ1-5	NA	NA	TRBV9	CASSPQDSNQPQHF	TGTGCCAGCAGCCCCCAGGATAGCAATCAGCCCCAGCATTTT